This TCR beta chain is drawn from a study of vaccination effects on CD4 cells after COVID-19. Broader study findings: Early post-infection timepoints were absent, and convalescent patients were few.

J gave up 2 bases and V 5 bases, and 14 bases lay outside the gene matches. Looked up from germline, CDR1 is LNHDA and CDR2 is SQIVND (reference sequence). The CDR3 runs 18 residues. Only in-frame clones appear in the TCRdb table, and some are missing; sequencing was by immunoSEQ multiplex PCR. The table has about 63,000 clones, 60% to 80% seen once; the top ten hold 3% to 4%. Worth noting for this clone: Its target is unknown.

Under the ViraFEST assay, PBMC were stimulated with viral peptide pools so that antigen-specific CD4+ T cells expanded. Sequencing was performed afterwards. When around 10 days of culture had elapsed, CD4+ T cells were isolated. None of the vaccinated had previously contracted SARS-CoV-2, and their nucleocapsid antibodies tested negative. Researchers reported culturing 2 million to 2.5 million PBMC in each well, adding 8 to 10 IU/ml IL-2 and 9 to 10 ug/ml peptides. The authors exchanged half the medium for IL-2 medium on days 3 and 7. The chain joins TRBV19 to TRBJ1-3; 8 bases are a match to TRBD1. The clonotype was recovered from a human donor who received a COVID-19 vaccine. Specimen: CD4+ T cells from PBMCs cultured with HCoV-OC43 spike peptides, collected before COVID-19 vaccination. Indicated subset: HCoV-OC43 spike overlapping peptide pool stimulation. CDR3 region: CASSPSGQGKATGNTIYF. CDR3 in DNA: TGTGCCAGTAGTCCGAGCGGACAGGGTAAGGCGACTGGAAACACCATATATTTT. Based on the CDR3 plus reference TRBV19 and TRBJ1-3, the full variable domain is DGGITQSPKYLFRKEGQNVTLSCEQNLNHDAMYWYRQDPGQGLRLIYYSQIVNDFQKGDIAEGYSVSREKKESFPLTVTSAQKNPTAFYLCASSPSGQGKATGNTIYFGEGSWLTVV.